One sample yielded the 22 T cell receptor beta chains listed below, sequenced in a study of shared clonotypes between healthy human individuals. The method was immunoSEQ multiplex PCR; TCRdb's version includes in-frame clones alone and lacks a portion of them. The table records hundreds of thousands of clones, roughly 73% of them present only once. Sequenced: memory CD4+ T cells sorted from blood. The sample's subset: CD45RA-negative fraction. The source is a woman aged 25 to 39 in good health.

CDR3: CASRRLGTSAYEQYF. CDR3 DNA: TGTGCCAGCCGGAGATTGGGGACTAGCGCCTACGAGCAGTACTTC. The gene calls are TRBV2 and TRBJ2-7; 10 positions match TRBD2. The CDR3 contains 15 residues. Germline V gives CDR1 SNHLY, CDR2 FYNNEI. Trimming took 8 bases from V and 2 from J; bases not matched to a gene: 9.

Notes on this clone: The same CDR3 is also encoded by other DNA sequences in this sample. The chain carries TRBV10-3 and TRBJ1-1; TRBD1 matches 8 bases. Looked up from germline, CDR1 is ENHRY and CDR2 is SYGVKD. The CDR3 has 13 amino acids. V was pared by 7 bases and J by 4 bases, with 5 bases of the junction left unmatched. DNA for the CDR3: TGTGCCATCACCGGACAGGGCGGCACTGAAGCTTTCTTT. This codes for CAITGQGGTEAFF.

The chain carries TRBV4-2 and TRBJ2-1; 8 bases map to TRBD2. Germline V gives CDR1 LGHNA, CDR2 YNFKEQ. This CDR3 has 17 amino acids. Trimming removed 0 bases from V and 1 base from J; junction bases left unmatched: 5. The CDR3 DNA is TGTGCCAGCAGCCAAGATCTAACTAGCGGTTCCTACAATGAGCAGTTCTTC. This encodes CASSQDLTSGSYNEQFF.

The chain recombines TRBV30 with TRBJ2-5, with a tentative D call TRBD2 (5 bases). The J call may be incorrect, as the DNA end agrees better with TRBJ2-7. This CDR3 has 11 amino acids. Germline V gene sequence: CDR1 GTSNPN, CDR2 SVGIG (reference sequence). CDR3 protein: CAYRGYYEQYF. The CDR3 region has the DNA TGTGCCTACCGAGGGTACTACGAGCAGTACTTC.

This chain joins TRBV5-1 and TRBJ2-3; possible D gene TRBD2, 6 bases. The CDR3 is made up of 16 amino acids. V shed 0 bases and J shed 5 bases, with 16 bases lying between them. The germline V gene has CDR1 SGHRS and CDR2 YFSETQ. CDR3 residues: CASSLDAGTSVDTQYF. Written as DNA, the CDR3 is TGCGCCAGCAGCTTGGATGCGGGGACGTCGGTAGATACGCAGTATTTT. Based on the CDR3 plus reference TRBV5-1 and TRBJ2-3, the full variable domain is KAGVTQTPRYLIKTRGQQVTLSCSPISGHRSVSWYQQTPGQGLQFLFEYFSETQRNKGNFPGRFSGRQFSNSRSEMNVSTLELGDSALYLCASSLDAGTSVDTQYFGPGTRLTVL.

The gene calls are TRBV7-9 and TRBJ2-1, with 8 positions matching TRBD1. The CDR3 is made up of 14 amino acids. CDR1 is SEHNR, CDR2 FQNEAQ, per germline (reference sequence). V was clipped by 7 bases and J by 7 bases; unmatched bases: 9. The CDR3 protein is CASNRDRTLNEQFF. The CDR3 bases are TGTGCCAGCAACCGGGACAGGACCTTGAATGAGCAGTTCTTC.

This clone was found a few times. CDR3: CASSYLNEKLFF. DNA of the CDR3: TGTGCCAGCAGTTACCTGAATGAAAAACTGTTTTTT. The J gene is TRBJ1-4, the V gene TRBV6-5; unclear D gene. The length of the CDR3 is 12 residues. V was trimmed by 2 bases and J by 5 bases, leaving 3 bases between them. Per germline, CDR1 MNHEY and CDR2 SVGAGI.

This clone showed up just a few times. This chain links TRBV6-1 with TRBJ1-4; D is uncertain. The CDR3 totals 12 residues. Germline V gene sequence: CDR1 MNHNS, CDR2 SASEGT. The ends were cut back, 6 bases at V and 6 bases at J, with 8 bases in the middle. CDR3 sequence: CASSGLHEKLFF. CDR3 DNA sequence: TGTGCCAGCAGCGGGTTACATGAAAAACTGTTTTTT.

The chain combines TRBV27 with TRBJ1-2, with D possibly matching TRBD1 (5 bases). V was trimmed by 3 bases and J by 1 base, leaving 18 bases between them. The germline gives CDR1 MNHEY, CDR2 SMNVEV (reference sequence). This CDR3 has 17 residues. The CDR3 here is CASSFMAGLAGNYGYTF. CDR3 nucleotides: TGTGCCAGCAGTTTTATGGCGGGGCTAGCCGGTAACTATGGCTACACCTTC.

The J gene is TRBJ2-3, the V gene TRBV4-1; D is uncertain. The CDR3 contains 15 residues. V was cut by 4 bases and J by 2 bases, with 13 bases left in between. CDR1 and CDR2 (germline): MGHRA, YSYEKL. The CDR3 DNA sequence: TGCGCCAGCAGCCCCCTCTTACTCACCACAGATACGCAGTATTTT. It yields the protein CASSPLLLTTDTQYF.

The CDR3 DNA reads TGTGCCAGCAGTTCAATACCCAGGGTGCAGTACTTC. Translated, it gives CASSSIPRVQYF. This rearrangement joins TRBV6-5 to TRBJ2-7, with D perhaps TRBD1 (5 bases). This CDR3 contains 12 residues. Per germline, CDR1 MNHEY and CDR2 SVGAGI. V was cut by 4 bases and J by 9 bases, with 13 bases left in between.

This chain uses TRBV2 with TRBJ2-5; D is unclear. V was shortened by 0 bases and J by 2 bases, with 7 bases between the two germline ends. Germline assignment: CDR1 SNHLY and CDR2 FYNNEI. This CDR3 has 14 amino acids. CDR3 coding DNA: TGTGCCAGCAGTGAAGCAGGTGATCAAGAGACCCAGTACTTC. Its protein is CASSEAGDQETQYF.

The V gene is TRBV18, the J gene TRBJ2-3, with D perhaps TRBD1 or TRBD2 (5 bases each). The CDR3 contains 13 residues. The V gene's germline CDR1 is KGHSH and CDR2 LQKENI. V lost 4 bases to trimming and J lost 2 bases, with 7 bases between them. CDR3 sequence reads: CASSLGTTDTQYF. In DNA form, the CDR3 reads TGTGCCAGCTCACTGGGGACCACAGATACGCAGTATTTT.

The chain carries TRBV7-9 and TRBJ2-3, with D possibly TRBD2 on 5 matching bases. The CDR3 extends over 14 amino acids. The germline V gene has CDR1 SEHNR and CDR2 FQNEAQ (reference sequence). Between the trimmed V and J ends, which lost 2 bases and 6 bases, there was a span of 12 bases. The chain's CDR3 is CASSLQRFVDTQYF. The CDR3 coding sequence is TGTGCCAGCAGCTTACAGCGGTTCGTGGATACGCAGTATTTT.

This clone came up once. J is TRBJ2-7 and V is TRBV6-1; TRBD2 agrees at 10 bases. V lost 8 bases and J lost 5; bases outside the gene matches: 6. The V gene's germline CDR1 is MNHNS and CDR2 SASEGT. The CDR3 contains 13 residues. Written as DNA, the CDR3 is TGTGCCAGCTGCCTAGCGGGAGTCCACGAGCAGTACTTC. Translating gives CASCLAGVHEQYF.

The V gene is TRBV11-2, the J gene TRBJ2-7, with 10 positions matching TRBD2. There are 16 residues in the CDR3. With V trimmed by 5 bases and J by 0 bases, 7 bases remained unmatched. The germline gives CDR1 SGHAT, CDR2 FQNNGV. CDR3 sequence (DNA): TGTGCCAGCAGCCCTCTTACTAGCGGGGCCTCCTACGAGCAGTACTTC. It specifies CASSPLTSGASYEQYF.

The chain uses TRBV7-8 and TRBJ2-3, with no clear D. Trimming took off 3 bases at V and 3 bases at J, with 10 bases between the two ends. The CDR3 runs 14 residues. In germline, CDR1 is SGHVS, CDR2 FQNEAQ. The CDR3 protein is CASSLLALTDTQYF. CDR3 nucleotides: TGTGCCAGCAGCTTGCTGGCCTTGACAGATACGCAGTATTTT. Full variable domain (rest looked up from reference TRBV7-8 and TRBJ2-3): GAGVSQSPRYKVAKRGQDVALRCDPISGHVSLFWYQQALGQGPEFLTYFQNEAQLDKSGLPSDRFFAERPEGSVSTLKIQRTQQEDSAVYLCASSLLALTDTQYFGPGTRLTVL.

About this clone itself: This sequence is one base from a far larger clone and is likely a read error. In the same sample, other DNA sequences code for this CDR3. The chain recombines TRBV7-2 with TRBJ2-7, with TRBD1 as a possible D gene (6 bases). The CDR3 sequence is 12 residues long. Germline V gene sequence: CDR1 SGHTA, CDR2 FQGNSA. The germline V and J ends were trimmed by 4 bases and 4 bases, with 8 bases remaining between them. Here the CDR3 reads CASSSTGYEQYF. The CDR3 DNA follows: TGTGCCAGCAGCTCGACAGGATACGAGCAGTACTTC.

This clone was detected only a few times. V gene TRBV7-6 combines with J gene TRBJ2-7; 7 positions match TRBD1. Germline V gives CDR1 SGHVS, CDR2 FNYEAQ. This CDR3 is built from 16 residues. V dropped 0 bases and J dropped 0; count of bases not matched to a gene: 5. The CDR3 reads CASSLAPTGNSYEQYF. The CDR3 DNA reads as TGTGCCAGCAGCTTAGCGCCGACAGGGAACTCCTACGAGCAGTACTTC.

This clone has more than one count but fewer than ten. The chain uses TRBV27 and TRBJ2-7; D might be TRBD1 (5 bases). CDR1 MNHEY and CDR2 SMNVEV come from the germline V gene (reference sequence). The ends were cut back, 6 bases at V and 0 bases at J, with 18 bases in the middle. This CDR3 region has 16 residues. The CDR3 region has the DNA TGTGCCAGCAGCTCCCAAATTTTAGGGGCCTCCTACGAGCAGTACTTC. Protein sequence: CASSSQILGASYEQYF.

The V and J genes are TRBV5-6 and TRBJ1-2; D gene uncertain. The V end lost 3 bases, the J end lost 4 bases, and 7 bases lay between the germline ends. The CDR3 is 12 amino acids. Germline V CDR1 and CDR2: SGHDT, YYEEEE. The CDR3 nucleotides are TGTGCCAGCAGCTCTTTCGGCTATGGCTACACCTTC. Translation gives CASSSFGYGYTF.

The rearrangement uses TRBV7-8 and TRBJ1-1; no firm D call. CDR1 is SGHVS, CDR2 FQNEAQ, per germline. V gave up 8 bases and J gave up 0 bases, with 7 bases separating them. The CDR3 covers 12 residues. The CDR3 DNA sequence: TGTGCCAGCGGCCCTATGAACACTGAAGCTTTCTTT. Its protein is CASGPMNTEAFF.